The clone carrying this TCR beta chain was counted many times. Its specificity is unknown. The sample belongs to a study of regulatory T cells in long-lasting Graves disease. Study conclusions and caveats: TCR diversity in persistent Graves' patients was below that of newly diagnosed ones.

Germline CDR1 reads SNHLY; CDR2 reads FYNNEI. CDR3 length equals 14 residues. V lost 8 bases and J lost 8; bases outside the gene matches: 11. HTBI primers from iRepertoire and Arm-PCR of CDR3 regions yielded the TCR beta libraries. MiXCR, run by TCRdb on the multiplex PCR reads, gives a single entry per CDR3 protein. The profile shows about 470,000 distinct CDR3 sequences, about 15% of them singletons. Time point in this sample: newly diagnosed GD, antithyroid drugs for less than 3 months. Extracted PBMC RNA gave rise to the TCR library. The same data also went into a second study, on T cells in Graves' hyperthyroidism and ophthalmopathy.

The TCR was taken from a woman in her thirties with Graves disease. The chain combines TRBV2 with TRBJ2-3; 9 bases align to TRBD2. Material: peripheral blood mononuclear cells (PBMCs), obtained at new diagnosis, from a patient treated with antithyroid drugs. The DNA for the CDR3 is TGTGCCAGCGTCTTCGGGACTAGCAGTGTTACGCAGTATTTT. Its translation: CASVFGTSSVTQYF.